Each of the 32 T cell receptor beta chains below was sequenced from the same sample in a study of shared clonotypes between healthy human individuals. This table comes from immunoSEQ multiplex PCR, and its TCRdb copy is limited to in-frame clones, with some not included. Among millions of clones listed, roughly 95% were seen once. Naive CD8 cells lacked CD45RO and underwent positive selection for CCR7, leaving out terminally differentiated effector memory CD45RA+ cells. Specimen: naive CD8+ T cells sorted from blood. These receptors were obtained from a man younger than 30 in good health.

V gene TRBV5-6 combines with J gene TRBJ1-5; possible D gene TRBD1, 5 bases. Germline CDR1 and CDR2: SGHDT and YYEEEE. V was clipped by 0 bases and J by 3 bases, with 10 bases between them. The CDR3 is made up of 15 amino acids. The CDR3 here is CASSLAGRDNQPQHF. CDR3 sequence (DNA): TGTGCCAGCAGCTTGGCGGGCAGGGACAATCAGCCCCAGCATTTT.

The J gene is TRBJ2-3, the V gene TRBV5-1; D perhaps matches TRBD2 (5 bases). The CDR3 length is 16 residues. Germline CDR1 is SGHRS and CDR2 is YFSETQ. Between the trimmed V and J ends, which lost 2 bases and 0 bases, there was a span of 13 bases. The CDR3, as DNA: TGCGCCAGCAGCTTCGAGGGATTGTGGAGCACAGATACGCAGTATTTT. Protein: CASSFEGLWSTDTQYF.

The chain has TRBV4-1 and TRBJ1-1, with D possibly matching TRBD1 (5 bases). The CDR3 has 18 amino acids. The V end was cut by 0 bases, the J end by 4 bases, with 21 bases between. Germline CDR1 reads MGHRA; CDR2 reads YSYEKL. The CDR3 spells CASSQDDPALAGFTEAFF. CDR3 in DNA: TGCGCCAGCAGCCAAGATGACCCCGCACTGGCAGGGTTCACTGAAGCTTTCTTT.

The chain is built from TRBV18 and TRBJ2-7; D is perhaps TRBD1 or TRBD2 (5 bases each). Germline CDR1 is KGHSH and CDR2 is LQKENI. The CDR3 is made up of 16 amino acids. V was shortened by 3 bases and J by 3 bases, with 18 bases between the two germline ends. CDR3 nucleotide sequence: TGTGCCAGCTCACCGACGGGAAGGGGCGCGAGCTACGAGCAGTACTTC. Translation: CASSPTGRGASYEQYF.

The gene calls are TRBV7-9 and TRBJ2-2, with 7 bases that match TRBD1. This CDR3 is 17 amino acids long. CDR1 and CDR2 from the germline V gene are SEHNR and FQNEAQ (reference sequence). The trim removed 5 bases at V and 0 bases at J, leaving 9 bases unmatched. The CDR3 here is CASSAVDRISNTGELFF. DNA of the CDR3: TGTGCCAGCAGCGCCGTGGACAGGATATCGAACACCGGGGAGCTGTTTTTT.

V gene TRBV19 combines with J gene TRBJ2-7; D is unresolved. The CDR3 has 16 residues. The V gene lost 2 bases and the J gene lost 5 bases, with 19 bases spanning the gap. The germline V gene has CDR1 LNHDA and CDR2 SQIVND (reference sequence). CDR3 sequence: CASSILRMDGPHEQYF. The CDR3 nucleotides are TGTGCCAGTAGTATACTCCGCATGGATGGTCCCCACGAGCAGTACTTC.

The chain is built from TRBV27 and TRBJ2-7, with 8 positions matching TRBD2. CDR3 length: 13 amino acids. The J segment lost 2 bases and the V segment lost 5 bases, leaving 2 bases of the junction unmatched. CDR1 is MNHEY and CDR2 is SMNVEV in the germline V gene (reference sequence). This chain's CDR3 is CASSEAGAYEQYF. The CDR3 nucleotides are TGTGCCAGCAGTGAAGCGGGAGCCTACGAGCAGTACTTC.

The J gene is TRBJ2-3, the V gene TRBV9; the D gene is possibly TRBD1 (6 bases). The CDR3 is 15 residues long. With 3 bases removed from V and 4 bases from J, the gap between germline ends came to 15 bases. In germline, CDR1 is SGDLS, CDR2 YYNGEE. CDR3 loop: CASSGGQHVADTQYF. CDR3 nucleotides: TGTGCCAGCAGCGGGGGGCAGCACGTCGCAGATACGCAGTATTTT. Filled out from reference TRBV9 and TRBJ2-3, the complete variable domain reads DSGVTQTPKHLITATGQRVTLRCSPRSGDLSVYWYQQSLDQGLQFLIQYYNGEERAKGNILERFSAQQFPDLHSELNLSSLELGDSALYFCASSGGQHVADTQYFGPGTRLTVL.

The rearrangement uses TRBV7-2 and TRBJ2-2, with D possibly matching TRBD2 (5 bases). The CDR3 length is 18 residues. V shed 4 bases and J shed 0 bases, with 18 bases lying between them. In germline, CDR1 is SGHTA, CDR2 FQGNSA. This CDR3 is CASSSSIGEIANTGELFF. The CDR3 DNA reads as TGTGCCAGCAGCTCGTCCATTGGGGAGATAGCGAACACCGGGGAGCTGTTTTTT.

A word on this clone: At one boundary the junction diverges from the germline segment, which might be a read error. The V and J genes are TRBV6-6 and TRBJ2-7; D not resolved. Germline CDR1 and CDR2: MNHNY and SVGAGI (reference sequence). The CDR3 loop spans 14 amino acids. The CDR3 coding sequence is TGTGCCAGCAGTCCTACAGTGATCTCCTTCGAGCAGTACTTC. Translated, it gives CASSPTVISFEQYF.

This sequence joins TRBV27 and TRBJ1-1; 9 nucleotides agree with TRBD1. Trimming at V came to 6 bases and at J to 9 bases, leaving 5 bases not matched to a gene. The CDR3 runs to 12 residues. The germline V gene encodes CDR1 MNHEY and CDR2 SMNVEV (reference sequence). The DNA of the CDR3 is TGTGCCAGCAGGCAAGGGACAGGGCAAGCTTTCTTT. It specifies CASRQGTGQAFF.

This chain links TRBV10-2 with TRBJ1-4; D gene unclear. The CDR3 spans 14 residues. V dropped 6 bases and J dropped 8 bases, with 16 bases sitting between them. CDR1 and CDR2 (germline): WSHSY, SAAADI. The chain's CDR3 is CASREDGSIEKLFF. The CDR3 nucleotides are TGCGCCAGCAGGGAGGACGGGTCTATCGAAAAACTGTTTTTT.

The genes are TRBV11-2 and TRBJ2-3, with 10 bases matching TRBD2. The germline gives CDR1 SGHAT, CDR2 FQNNGV. Trimming removed 5 bases from V and 5 bases from J; junction bases left unmatched: 4. The length of the CDR3 is 14 residues. The CDR3 DNA sequence: TGTGCCAGCAGCCGTCAGCGGGAGGGAGATACGCAGTATTTT. Protein sequence: CASSRQREGDTQYF.

Remarks on this clone: This same CDR3 is encoded by further DNA sequences in the sample. V is TRBV6-5 and J is TRBJ1-1; D unclear. This CDR3 is 14 amino acids long. V lost 3 bases to trimming and J lost 1 base, with 9 bases between them. In germline, CDR1 is MNHEY, CDR2 SVGAGI. This CDR3 reads CASSYRTRNTEAFF. In nucleotides, the CDR3 is TGTGCCAGCAGTTATCGTACACGGAACACTGAAGCTTTCTTT.

The J gene is TRBJ1-5, the V gene TRBV19, with TRBD1 matching over 8 bases. This CDR3 has 15 residues. The germline gives CDR1 LNHDA, CDR2 SQIVND (reference sequence). V was clipped by 6 bases and J by 0 bases; unmatched bases: 4. The CDR3 DNA sequence: TGTGCCAGTAGGACGACAGGGGTTAGCAATCAGCCCCAGCATTTT. Translation gives CASRTTGVSNQPQHF. Combining the CDR3 with reference TRBV19 and TRBJ1-5 gives the whole variable domain DGGITQSPKYLFRKEGQNVTLSCEQNLNHDAMYWYRQDPGQGLRLIYYSQIVNDFQKGDIAEGYSVSREKKESFPLTVTSAQKNPTAFYLCASRTTGVSNQPQHFGDGTRLSIL.

This chain links TRBV7-9 with TRBJ1-2; possibly TRBD1 for D (6 bases). The CDR3 is made up of 14 amino acids. Germline V gene sequence: CDR1 SEHNR, CDR2 FQNEAQ (reference sequence). V dropped 5 bases and J dropped 3 bases, with 13 bases sitting between them. The CDR3 here is CASSPSEGDYGYTF. The CDR3 DNA reads as TGTGCCAGCAGCCCGTCGGAGGGGGACTATGGCTACACCTTC.

This rearrangement joins TRBV7-9 to TRBJ2-1, with 8 nucleotides matching TRBD1. The CDR3 covers 15 residues. Germline CDR1 SEHNR, CDR2 FQNEAQ (reference sequence). V lost 5 bases to trimming and J lost 3 bases; unmatched junction nucleotides: 6. The CDR3 DNA follows: TGTGCCAGCAGCCCCCGGGACAGGCTCTACAATGAGCAGTTCTTC. This gives the protein CASSPRDRLYNEQFF.

This clone has a single count. J is TRBJ2-7 and V is TRBV4-3, with D tentatively TRBD2 (6 bases). The germline V gene encodes CDR1 LGHNA and CDR2 YSLEER. The CDR3 has 16 amino acids. V lost 0 bases and J 3 bases, leaving 15 bases between the germline ends. In DNA form, the CDR3 reads TGCGCCAGCAGCCAAGATTCTACGGGGGTCTACTACGAGCAGTACTTC. Encoded protein: CASSQDSTGVYYEQYF.

V and J are TRBV6-1 and TRBJ2-7; unclear D gene. Germline V gene data show CDR1 as MNHNS and CDR2 as SASEGT. The germline V and J ends were trimmed by 5 bases and 10 bases, with 12 bases remaining between them. The CDR3 has 11 amino acids. The CDR3 DNA reads TGTGCCAGCAGTTATCCTGGCAATCAGTACTTC. It is translated as CASSYPGNQYF.

This clone was seen a single time. This same CDR3 is encoded by further DNA sequences in the sample. The V call is TRBV2, the J call TRBJ2-7, with D perhaps TRBD2 (5 bases). Germline V gives CDR1 SNHLY, CDR2 FYNNEI. This CDR3 is 13 amino acids long. V was pared by 6 bases and J by 2 bases, with 11 bases between. CDR3 DNA sequence: TGTGCCAGCAGAAGCGGAAGTCCCTACGAGCAGTACTTC. Translated, it gives CASRSGSPYEQYF.

V and J are TRBV5-4 and TRBJ1-2; D is undetermined. CDR1 SGHNT and CDR2 YYREEE come from the germline V gene (reference sequence). This CDR3 is built from 17 residues. Trimming took off 5 bases at V and 7 bases at J, with 27 bases between the two ends. CDR3 protein: CASRIIGLGLPDGGYTF. The CDR3 DNA reads as TGTGCCAGCAGGATAATTGGGTTGGGCCTTCCCGACGGTGGCTACACCTTC.

This chain connects TRBV29-1 to TRBJ2-3, with D hard to call. Trimming took 8 bases from V and 0 from J, leaving 18 bases between them. This CDR3 spans 15 amino acids. Germline CDR1 and CDR2: SQVTM and ANQGSEA. The CDR3 nucleotides read TGCAGCCTCGATCATAGTAGATACAGCACAGATACGCAGTATTTT. Encoded protein: CSLDHSRYSTDTQYF.

The chain links TRBV30 to TRBJ2-3; D possibly uses TRBD1 or TRBD2 (5 bases each). In germline, CDR1 is GTSNPN, CDR2 SVGIG (reference sequence). Trimming took off 2 bases at V and 10 bases at J, with 10 bases between the two ends. This CDR3 comprises 11 residues. The CDR3 DNA reads TGTGCCTGGAGTCCCGGGACCTCGCAGTATTTT. Encoded protein: CAWSPGTSQYF.

The V call is TRBV4-2, the J call TRBJ2-7; tentative D call: TRBD2 (6 bases). This CDR3 has 15 residues. Germline CDR1 is LGHNA and CDR2 is YNFKEQ. Trimming took 0 bases from V and 7 from J, leaving 16 bases between them. The CDR3 here is CASSQEAGGLVEQYF. CDR3 bases: TGTGCCAGCAGCCAAGAAGCGGGCGGGCTCGTAGAGCAGTACTTC.

The V and J genes are TRBV5-6 and TRBJ2-2, with D tentatively TRBD1 (6 bases). The CDR3 loop spans 15 amino acids. The V gene lost 3 bases and the J gene lost 5 bases, with 14 bases spanning the gap. CDR1 is SGHDT and CDR2 is YYEEEE in the germline V gene. The CDR3 loop reads CASSSGTLTTGELFF. As DNA, the CDR3 is TGTGCCAGCAGCTCTGGGACACTTACTACCGGGGAGCTGTTTTTT.

The V call is TRBV5-4, the J call TRBJ1-2; 8 positions match TRBD1. The CDR3 has 15 amino acids. The ends lost 4 bases at V and 1 base at J; junction bases unmatched: 6. Germline-derived CDR1 and CDR2 are SGHNT and YYREEE (reference sequence). In DNA form, the CDR3 reads TGTGCCAGCAGCGCGGACAGGGAGGGTAACTATGGCTACACCTTC. This gives the protein CASSADREGNYGYTF. The full variable domain, its missing parts supplied by reference TRBV5-4 and TRBJ1-2, is ETGVTQSPTHLIKTRGQQVTLRCSSQSGHNTVSWYQQALGQGPQFIFQYYREEENGRGNFPPRFSGLQFPNYSSELNVNALELDDSALYLCASSADREGNYGYTFGSGTRLTVV.

The rearrangement links TRBV27 to TRBJ2-7, with 9 bases lining up with TRBD1. V gave up 4 bases and J gave up 11 bases; unmatched junction bases: 9. Germline-derived CDR1 and CDR2 are MNHEY and SMNVEV (reference sequence). This CDR3 spans 13 amino acids. The CDR3 DNA reads as TGTGCCAGCAGTTGGGACAGGGTGGGTCTAGAGTACTTC. This codes for CASSWDRVGLEYF.

This chain connects TRBV2 to TRBJ2-1, with D perhaps given as TRBD1 or TRBD2 (6 bases each). Germline CDR1 reads SNHLY; CDR2 reads FYNNEI. The CDR3 runs to 18 residues. The V and J ends lost 6 bases and 0 bases respectively, with 21 bases between them. Here the CDR3 DNA reads TGTGCCAGCAGCGCGGGACAATCAGCCCTCCGCTCCTACAATGAGCAGTTCTTC. It encodes CASSAGQSALRSYNEQFF.

The V gene is TRBV30, the J gene TRBJ2-2, with D tentatively TRBD2 (5 bases). CDR3 length: 13 residues. Germline values: CDR1 GTSNPN, CDR2 SVGIG (reference sequence). V was clipped by 5 bases and J by 5 bases, with 12 bases between them. Written as DNA, the CDR3 is TGTGCCTGGGAGCCAACGGGAACCGGGGAGCTGTTTTTT. It translates to CAWEPTGTGELFF. Filled out from reference TRBV30 and TRBJ2-2, the complete variable domain reads SQTIHQWPATLVQPVGSPLSLECTVEGTSNPNLYWYRQAAGRGLQLLFYSVGIGQISSEVPQNLSASRPQDRQFILSSKKLLLSDSGFYLCAWEPTGTGELFFGEGSRLTVL.

This chain connects TRBV29-1 to TRBJ2-1, with 7 positions matching TRBD1. The CDR3 is 13 amino acids. CDR1 and CDR2 from the germline V gene are SQVTM and ANQGSEA. After removal of 7 bases from V and 2 bases from J, the junction contained 5 bases not matched to a gene. The CDR3, as DNA: TGCAGCGCCTCAGGGGGAACCTACAATGAGCAGTTCTTC. Protein: CSASGGTYNEQFF.

The chain uses TRBV4-2 and TRBJ2-3; D gene ambiguous. CDR1 and CDR2 from the germline V gene are LGHNA and YNFKEQ. CDR3 size: 17 residues. The V end was cut by 5 bases, the J end by 0 bases, with 18 bases between. The CDR3 sequence: CASSVPSIGSSTDTQYF. The CDR3 DNA sequence: TGTGCCAGCAGCGTACCCTCTATAGGCTCCAGCACAGATACGCAGTATTTT.

V usage is TRBV9 and J usage is TRBJ1-1; D uncertain. Germline values: CDR1 SGDLS, CDR2 YYNGEE. This CDR3 contains 13 residues. Trimming pared 4 bases from V and 3 bases from J, leaving 10 bases between. The CDR3 loop reads CASSPTSDTEAFF. For the CDR3, the DNA is TGTGCCAGCAGCCCCACGTCGGACACTGAAGCTTTCTTT.